This entry lists 23 T cell receptor beta chains sequenced from one sample in a study of graft-versus-host responses after intestinal transplantation. Produced via immunoSEQ multiplex PCR; TCRdb's table is partial and in-frame only. There are 30,000 to 35,000 clones in the sample; roughly 80% occur only once, and more than 15% lies in the top ten. Their recognized antigens are unknown. Source: unstimulated CD8+ T cells sorted from spleen or lymph node cells, taken before intestinal transplant. The receptors derive from a human donor who received an intestinal transplant.

This clone was seen just once. The chain has TRBV2 and TRBJ1-1, with 9 bases aligning to TRBD1. The ends lost 6 bases at V and 0 bases at J; junction bases unmatched: 8. Germline CDR1 SNHLY, CDR2 FYNNEI. There are 16 residues in the CDR3. The DNA for the CDR3 is TGTGCCAGCAGGTGGACAGGGGACTTGATGAACACTGAAGCTTTCTTT. Its protein product is CASRWTGDLMNTEAFF.

The rearrangement joins TRBV28 to TRBJ2-5, with a weak D call TRBD1 (5 bases). V gave up 5 bases and J gave up 2 bases, with 15 bases separating them. The germline V gene has CDR1 MDHEN and CDR2 SYDVKM. The CDR3 length is 15 residues. CDR3 residues: CASSAFQGGQETQYF. CDR3 bases: TGTGCCAGCAGTGCTTTTCAGGGTGGGCAAGAGACCCAGTACTTC.

The rearrangement links TRBV28 to TRBJ2-1, with D possibly matching TRBD1 (5 bases). Germline CDR1 MDHEN, CDR2 SYDVKM. This CDR3 spans 12 amino acids. Trimming cost V 7 bases and J 4 bases, with 8 bases left between them. The CDR3 DNA sequence: TGTGCCAGCACCAGGGTTTACAATGAGCAGTTCTTC. This gives the protein CASTRVYNEQFF.

This chain uses TRBV6-1 with TRBJ2-1, with 8 bases identical to TRBD2. Germline CDR1 reads MNHNS; CDR2 reads SASEGT. The CDR3 is 17 residues long. V lost 2 bases to trimming and J lost 2 bases; unmatched junction nucleotides: 8. CDR3 sequence reads: CASSESVAGPTYNEQFF. The CDR3 nucleotides read TGTGCCAGCAGTGAATCGGTAGCGGGGCCTACCTACAATGAGCAGTTCTTC.

V is TRBV15 and J is TRBJ2-5; TRBD2 is a possible D gene (6 bases). The end of the DNA aligns better with TRBJ2-7, so the J call may be wrong. The germline CDR1 and CDR2 sequences are LNHNV and YYDKDF (reference sequence). CDR3 length: 13 amino acids. The CDR3 is CATSSIADYEQYF. The CDR3 DNA follows: TGTGCCACCAGCAGTATAGCGGACTACGAGCAGTACTTC.

The genes are TRBV5-3 and TRBJ2-5, with a possible D match to TRBD2 (6 bases). TRBV5-3 is given ORF status, its function remaining uncertain. The V end lost 10 bases, the J end lost 2 bases, and 12 bases lay between the germline ends. This CDR3 region has 12 residues. The CDR3 loop is CAGGGAQETQYF. CDR3 sequence (DNA): TGTGCCGGTGGAGGGGCTCAAGAGACCCAGTACTTC.

V usage is TRBV6-5 and J usage is TRBJ2-5; TRBD2 might be the D (5 bases). Germline values: CDR1 MNHEY, CDR2 SVGAGI. Trimming took 0 bases from V and 3 from J, leaving 8 bases between them. CDR3 length: 14 amino acids. In DNA form, the CDR3 reads TGTGCCAGCAGTTACTCTGTCGGGGAAGAGACCCAGTACTTC. Its protein is CASSYSVGEETQYF.

The genes are TRBV5-6 and TRBJ2-1; TRBD2 matches 7 bases. The CDR3 totals 16 residues. The V gene end was trimmed by 0 bases and the J gene end by 4 bases; junction bases not matched to a gene: 7. In germline, CDR1 is SGHDT, CDR2 YYEEEE. This CDR3 is CASSLGSGGLYNEQFF. The CDR3 region has the DNA TGTGCCAGCAGCTTGGGGTCGGGGGGACTGTACAATGAGCAGTTCTTC.

This clone is labeled medium-sized. The chain is built from TRBV19 and TRBJ2-1, with 14 bases lining up with TRBD2. Losses at the gene ends were 3 bases for V and 9 bases for J; bases not matched to a gene: 1. Looked up from germline, CDR1 is LNHDA and CDR2 is SQIVND (reference sequence). The CDR3 runs to 14 residues. The CDR3 DNA sequence: TGTGCCAGTAGTATGGGACTAGCGGGAGTTGAGCAGTTCTTC. This gives the protein CASSMGLAGVEQFF.

The V call is TRBV27, the J call TRBJ2-7, with TRBD1 identical over 8 bases. The CDR3 has 15 residues. Germline lookup yields CDR1 MNHEY and CDR2 SMNVEV (reference sequence). J lost 6 bases, V lost 3 bases, and 10 bases had no gene match. For the CDR3, the DNA is TGTGCCAGCAGTTTTATAACAGGGGGGCCAGCCGAGCAGTACTTC. Its protein is CASSFITGGPAEQYF.

This clone has only a few counts. The CDR3 DNA reads as TGTGCCAGCAGTGAATTCTCAGGGGGAGACACAGATACGCAGTATTTT. Its protein product is CASSEFSGGDTDTQYF. V and J are TRBV2 and TRBJ2-3; 7 positions match TRBD1. This CDR3 is built from 16 residues. The V gene end was trimmed by 2 bases and the J gene end by 2 bases; junction bases not matched to a gene: 7. Germline values: CDR1 SNHLY, CDR2 FYNNEI.

V gene TRBV28 combines with J gene TRBJ2-3; 8 bases line up with TRBD1. Germline lookup yields CDR1 MDHEN and CDR2 SYDVKM. CDR3 length equals 15 residues. Trimming took 4 bases from V and 2 from J; bases not matched to a gene: 5. CDR3: CASSYDRGFTDTQYF. In DNA, the CDR3 is TGTGCCAGCAGTTATGACAGGGGATTCACAGATACGCAGTATTTT.

This sequence joins TRBV6-5 and TRBJ2-1; 7 bases are shared with TRBD1. The germline V gene encodes CDR1 MNHEY and CDR2 SVGAGI. V gave up 6 bases and J gave up 6 bases; unmatched junction bases: 8. The CDR3 runs 14 residues. The CDR3 DNA reads TGTGCCAGCAGGATACAGGGGTCTGCCAATGAGCAGTTCTTC. It encodes CASRIQGSANEQFF.

V is TRBV10-2 and J is TRBJ2-5; 10 nucleotides match TRBD1. CDR3 length: 15 residues. Germline V gives CDR1 WSHSY, CDR2 SAAADI. With V trimmed by 3 bases and J by 7 bases, 8 bases remained unmatched. The CDR3 loop reads CASSDAGTGDGTQYF. The CDR3 region has the DNA TGCGCCAGCAGTGACGCCGGGACAGGGGATGGGACCCAGTACTTC.

This clone is medium-sized (0.01 to 0.1%) in the sample. This rearrangement joins TRBV4-1 to TRBJ2-1, with D maybe TRBD2 (6 bases). The ends were cut back, 4 bases at V and 1 base at J, with 11 bases in the middle. CDR3 length: 15 amino acids. Looked up from germline, CDR1 is MGHRA and CDR2 is YSYEKL. The CDR3 bases are TGCGCCAGCAGCCTTTTTGGGGGGTCCTACAATGAGCAGTTCTTC. Encoded protein: CASSLFGGSYNEQFF.

A single count supports this clone. J is TRBJ2-1 and V is TRBV2; 12 nucleotides match TRBD2. CDR3 length equals 16 residues. Germline lookup yields CDR1 SNHLY and CDR2 FYNNEI. Unmatched junction bases numbered 10, after V lost 6 bases and J lost 7 bases. The CDR3 reads CASSLGLAGISNEQFF. The CDR3 DNA is TGTGCCAGCAGCCTCGGACTAGCGGGAATATCTAATGAGCAGTTCTTC.

This clone was observed once. The J gene is TRBJ1-2, the V gene TRBV2; TRBD1 might be the D (6 bases). V was cut by 6 bases and J by 1 base, with 15 bases left in between. This CDR3 has 15 residues. In germline, CDR1 is SNHLY, CDR2 FYNNEI. In DNA, the CDR3 is TGTGCCAGCAGACCCCGGGACAAACTTAACTATGGCTACACCTTC. Translation gives CASRPRDKLNYGYTF.

The chain employs TRBV5-4 and TRBJ2-3; 9 positions agree with TRBD2. The V segment lost 0 bases and the J segment 4 bases; nucleotides outside the gene matches: 6. The CDR3 is 16 residues long. Germline CDR1 is SGHNT and CDR2 is YYREEE (reference sequence). This chain's CDR3 is CASSLGWAGGSDTQYF. CDR3 in DNA: TGTGCCAGCAGCTTGGGTTGGGCGGGGGGGTCAGATACGCAGTATTTT.

This clone was counted once. The chain recombines TRBV27 with TRBJ1-6; D is perhaps TRBD1 (6 bases). In germline, CDR1 is MNHEY, CDR2 SMNVEV (reference sequence). The CDR3 covers 13 residues. The CDR3 nucleotides are TGTGACGCGGACAGACGAACTGATTCACCCCTCCACTTT. Amino acids: CDADRRTDSPLHF.

V usage is TRBV28 and J usage is TRBJ1-5; TRBD1 matches at 9 bases. Germline-derived CDR1 and CDR2 are MDHEN and SYDVKM. The CDR3 totals 14 residues. V was clipped by 6 bases and J by 6 bases; unmatched bases: 6. The CDR3 DNA reads as TGTGCCAGCAGGGCCACAGGGGGCATTCAGCCCCAGCATTTT. Translation: CASRATGGIQPQHF.

The chain links TRBV7-9 to TRBJ2-7; D perhaps matches TRBD1 (6 bases). This CDR3 contains 15 residues. CDR1 is SEHNR, CDR2 FQNEAQ, per germline (reference sequence). V was shortened by 4 bases and J by 4 bases, with 17 bases between the two germline ends. CDR3 DNA: TGTGCCAGCAGCTCGACCTTAGGGGGTCAATACGAGCAGTACTTC. Its translation is CASSSTLGGQYEQYF.

The V and J genes are TRBV4-1 and TRBJ2-1; TRBD2 matches 7 bases. This CDR3 comprises 17 residues. J was trimmed by 8 bases and V by 1 base; bases with no gene match: 14. Germline assignment: CDR1 MGHRA and CDR2 YSYEKL. CDR3 in DNA: TGCGCCAGCAGCCAAGTGGTTGGGGGGGGTCCGGGGGATGAGCAGTTCTTC. Translated: CASSQVVGGGPGDEQFF.

In this sample, this clone turned up a few times. V gene TRBV19 combines with J gene TRBJ2-6; D not certain. Germline V gene sequence: CDR1 LNHDA, CDR2 SQIVND (reference sequence). The V end lost 3 bases, the J end lost 0 bases, and 6 bases lay between the germline ends. This CDR3 contains 15 residues. Here the CDR3 reads CASSISYSGANVLTF. The CDR3 DNA reads TGTGCCAGTAGTATCTCTTACTCTGGGGCCAACGTCCTGACTTTC.